A selection of T cell receptor beta chains follows, all from one sample in a study of radiation and T cells in renal cell carcinoma. The assay was immunoSEQ multiplex PCR, and TCRdb's table has in-frame clones only and misses some. The sample carries approximately 110,000 clones, roughly 80% recorded once. This sample comprised blood, obtained from a patient whose treatment included radiotherapy and nephrectomy. The receptors stem from a woman in her sixties or seventies with renal cell carcinoma. CDR3s include the opening cysteine and the closing phenylalanine or tryptophan. The order of the fields is D gene, V gene, clone size, J gene, CDR3 protein, CDR3 DNA. The D gene is left open where the match is weak. Part of the rows lack a size; the others show once, few, many or a class for expanded clones.

D gene: TRBD1; V gene: TRBV6-6; clone size: .; J gene: TRBJ2-7; CDR3 protein: CASSYSGDSAYEQYF; CDR3 DNA: TGTGCCAGCAGTTACTCGGGGGACAGCGCCTACGAGCAGTACTTC
D gene: .; V gene: TRBV4-3; clone size: .; J gene: TRBJ1-1; CDR3 protein: CASSQVGWGGEAFF; CDR3 DNA: TGCGCCAGCAGCCAAGTAGGCTGGGGGGGAGAAGCTTTCTTT
D gene: .; V gene: TRBV6-6; clone size: once; J gene: TRBJ1-1; CDR3 protein: CASSSPGVMNTEAFF; CDR3 DNA: TGTGCCAGCAGTTCCCCAGGCGTTATGAACACTGAAGCTTTCTTT
D gene: TRBD1; V gene: TRBV25-1; clone size: .; J gene: TRBJ2-5; CDR3 protein: CASRPSLGQAEETQYF; CDR3 DNA: TGTGCCAGCAGACCGAGTCTGGGACAGGCCGAAGAGACCCAGTACTTC
D gene: .; V gene: TRBV9; clone size: .; J gene: TRBJ2-3; CDR3 protein: CASSPRYSRTDTQYF; CDR3 DNA: TGTGCCAGCAGCCCCAGGTACAGCCGCACAGATACGCAGTATTTT
D gene: .; V gene: TRBV9; clone size: .; J gene: TRBJ2-3; CDR3 protein: CASSLKGSTDTQYF; CDR3 DNA: TGTGCCAGCAGCCTCAAGGGGAGCACAGATACGCAGTATTTT
D gene: TRBD2; V gene: TRBV14; clone size: once; J gene: TRBJ2-3; CDR3 protein: CASSHARTRSGPSTDTQYF; CDR3 DNA: TGTGCCAGCAGCCACGCCAGGACTAGATCGGGGCCTAGCACAGATACGCAGTATTTT
D gene: TRBD1; V gene: TRBV28; clone size: .; J gene: TRBJ1-5; CDR3 protein: CASSAHRGNNQPQHF; CDR3 DNA: TGTGCCAGCAGTGCCCACAGGGGAAACAATCAGCCCCAGCATTTT
D gene: .; V gene: TRBV7-7; clone size: .; J gene: TRBJ2-1; CDR3 protein: CASSLAGSREQFF; CDR3 DNA: TGTGCTAGCAGCTTAGCAGGGTCGAGAGAGCAGTTCTTC
D gene: .; V gene: TRBV28; clone size: few; J gene: TRBJ1-1; CDR3 protein: CATSTAVNTEAFF; CDR3 DNA: TGTGCCACCTCGACCGCGGTGAACACTGAAGCTTTCTTT
D gene: TRBD1; V gene: TRBV5-1; clone size: .; J gene: TRBJ2-7; CDR3 protein: CASSSRTGEDEQYF; CDR3 DNA: TGCGCCAGCAGCTCCCGAACAGGGGAAGACGAGCAGTACTTC
D gene: .; V gene: TRBV2; clone size: .; J gene: TRBJ2-5; CDR3 protein: CASSLLAGKETQYF; CDR3 DNA: TGTGCCAGCAGTCTTTTGGCGGGGAAAGAGACCCAGTACTTC
D gene: .; V gene: TRBV27; clone size: .; J gene: TRBJ2-7; CDR3 protein: CASSPRADRPNEQYF; CDR3 DNA: TGTGCCAGCAGCCCTCGGGCGGATAGACCTAACGAGCAGTACTTC
D gene: TRBD1; V gene: TRBV28; clone size: .; J gene: TRBJ2-5; CDR3 protein: CASRQGAEETQYF; CDR3 DNA: TGTGCCAGCCGACAGGGGGCGGAGGAGACCCAGTACTTC
D gene: TRBD2; V gene: TRBV7-8; clone size: .; J gene: TRBJ2-1; CDR3 protein: CASSLGAGPSGRPHNEQFF; CDR3 DNA: TGTGCCAGCAGCTTAGGGGCCGGCCCTAGCGGGAGGCCGCACAATGAGCAGTTCTTC
D gene: .; V gene: TRBV7-9; clone size: .; J gene: TRBJ2-7; CDR3 protein: CASSLVTGSSYEQYF; CDR3 DNA: TGTGCCAGCAGCTTAGTGACCGGAAGCTCCTACGAGCAGTACTTC
D gene: .; V gene: TRBV4-1; clone size: .; J gene: TRBJ1-1; CDR3 protein: CASSQVSITEAFF; CDR3 DNA: TGCGCCAGCAGCCAGGTTTCGATCACTGAAGCTTTCTTT
D gene: .; V gene: TRBV7-3; clone size: .; J gene: TRBJ2-5; CDR3 protein: CASSQDSWGGTQYF; CDR3 DNA: TGTGCCAGCAGCCAGGACAGCTGGGGGGGGACCCAGTACTTC
D gene: .; V gene: TRBV6-5; clone size: .; J gene: TRBJ1-1; CDR3 protein: CASSSNMNTEAFF; CDR3 DNA: TGTGCCAGCAGCTCTAATATGAACACTGAAGCTTTCTTT
D gene: .; V gene: TRBV15; clone size: .; J gene: TRBJ2-3; CDR3 protein: CATSSGVTDTQYF; CDR3 DNA: TGTGCCACCAGCAGTGGAGTCACAGATACGCAGTATTTT
D gene: TRBD2; V gene: TRBV4-1; clone size: .; J gene: TRBJ2-1; CDR3 protein: CASSQSSGGVNNEQFF; CDR3 DNA: TGCGCCAGCAGCCAAAGTAGCGGGGGGGTCAACAATGAGCAGTTCTTC
D gene: .; V gene: TRBV7-9; clone size: .; J gene: TRBJ1-3; CDR3 protein: CASPHVQGNTIYF; CDR3 DNA: TGTGCCAGCCCACACGTACAGGGAAACACCATATATTTT
D gene: TRBD1; V gene: TRBV7-9; clone size: .; J gene: TRBJ2-5; CDR3 protein: CASSLATGEETQYF; CDR3 DNA: TGTGCCAGCAGCTTAGCCACAGGGGAGGAGACCCAGTACTTC
D gene: .; V gene: TRBV29-1; clone size: .; J gene: TRBJ2-3; CDR3 protein: CSVVLSGPTQYF; CDR3 DNA: TGCAGCGTTGTGTTAAGCGGACCTACGCAGTATTTT
D gene: TRBD1; V gene: TRBV11-1; clone size: .; J gene: TRBJ2-1; CDR3 protein: CASSSGQNNEQFF; CDR3 DNA: TGTGCCAGCAGCTCGGGACAGAACAATGAGCAGTTCTTC
D gene: .; V gene: TRBV19; clone size: .; J gene: TRBJ1-6; CDR3 protein: CASSTTLLGDYNSPLHF; CDR3 DNA: TGTGCCAGTAGTACCACACTCCTCGGGGATTATAATTCACCCCTCCACTTT
D gene: .; V gene: TRBV10-3; clone size: .; J gene: TRBJ1-5; CDR3 protein: CAISDGPGQPQHF; CDR3 DNA: TGTGCCATCAGTGACGGGCCGGGACAGCCCCAGCATTTT
D gene: .; V gene: TRBV10-3; clone size: .; J gene: TRBJ2-7; CDR3 protein: CAISGQEGTYEQYF; CDR3 DNA: TGTGCCATCAGTGGTCAAGAGGGTACCTACGAGCAGTACTTC
D gene: TRBD2; V gene: TRBV13; clone size: .; J gene: TRBJ2-2; CDR3 protein: CASSLGLGTSGENTGELFF; CDR3 DNA: TGTGCCAGCAGCTTAGGATTAGGGACTAGCGGGGAAAACACCGGGGAGCTGTTTTTT
D gene: .; V gene: TRBV7-2; clone size: .; J gene: TRBJ1-2; CDR3 protein: CASSSDTGNYGYTF; CDR3 DNA: TGTGCCAGCAGCTCGGATACAGGGAACTATGGCTACACCTTC
D gene: TRBD1; V gene: TRBV7-9; clone size: .; J gene: TRBJ2-2; CDR3 protein: CASSWTGSLTGELFF; CDR3 DNA: TGTGCCAGCAGTTGGACAGGGTCGTTGACCGGGGAGCTGTTTTTT
D gene: .; V gene: TRBV6-5; clone size: .; J gene: TRBJ2-7; CDR3 protein: CASSYPHVEQYF; CDR3 DNA: TGTGCCAGCAGTTACCCCCACGTCGAGCAGTACTTC
D gene: TRBD1; V gene: TRBV10-3; clone size: once; J gene: TRBJ1-6; CDR3 protein: CAIRETRDSPNSPLHF; CDR3 DNA: TGTGCCATCAGGGAAACCCGGGACAGTCCTAATTCACCCCTCCACTTT
D gene: .; V gene: TRBV25-1; clone size: once; J gene: TRBJ2-2; CDR3 protein: CASSREIAGELFF; CDR3 DNA: TGTGCCAGCAGTCGAGAGATAGCCGGGGAGCTGTTTTTT
D gene: .; V gene: TRBV9; clone size: .; J gene: TRBJ1-3; CDR3 protein: CASSVAGASGNTIYF; CDR3 DNA: TGTGCCAGCAGCGTAGCGGGGGCCTCTGGAAACACCATATATTTT
D gene: TRBD2; V gene: TRBV10-3; clone size: .; J gene: TRBJ2-3; CDR3 protein: CAISETSGSADTQYF; CDR3 DNA: TGTGCCATCAGTGAGACAAGCGGGAGTGCAGATACGCAGTATTTT